This T cell receptor beta chain was profiled in a study of T cells expressing NK-cell markers. TCRdb reanalyzed the 5' RACE reads and collapses them to one entry per CDR3 protein, without DNA. Its table records some 600,000 distinct CDR3 sequences. Germline-derived CDR1 and CDR2 are ENHRY and SYGVKD. This CDR3 is built from 13 residues. The chain recombines TRBV10-3 with TRBJ1-1. The receptor was isolated from a man younger than 35 in good health. Sequencing used blood T cells: a sorted CD56 or NKG2C T cell subset, CD4+ or CD8+ T cells, or bulk PBMC T cells (not recorded which). The CDR3 loop is CAIRPTENTEAFF.